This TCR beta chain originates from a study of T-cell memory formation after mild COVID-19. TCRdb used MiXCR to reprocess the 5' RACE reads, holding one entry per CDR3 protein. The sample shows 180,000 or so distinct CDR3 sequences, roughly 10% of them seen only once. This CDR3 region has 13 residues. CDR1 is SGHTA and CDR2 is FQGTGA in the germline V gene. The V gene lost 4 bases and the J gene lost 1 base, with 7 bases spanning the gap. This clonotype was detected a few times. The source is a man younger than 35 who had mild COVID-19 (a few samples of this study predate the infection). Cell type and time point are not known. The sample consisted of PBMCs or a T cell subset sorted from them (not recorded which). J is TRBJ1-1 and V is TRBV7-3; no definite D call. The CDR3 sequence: CASSYDPNTEAFF. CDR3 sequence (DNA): TGTGCCAGCAGCTACGATCCGAACACTGAAGCTTTCTTT.